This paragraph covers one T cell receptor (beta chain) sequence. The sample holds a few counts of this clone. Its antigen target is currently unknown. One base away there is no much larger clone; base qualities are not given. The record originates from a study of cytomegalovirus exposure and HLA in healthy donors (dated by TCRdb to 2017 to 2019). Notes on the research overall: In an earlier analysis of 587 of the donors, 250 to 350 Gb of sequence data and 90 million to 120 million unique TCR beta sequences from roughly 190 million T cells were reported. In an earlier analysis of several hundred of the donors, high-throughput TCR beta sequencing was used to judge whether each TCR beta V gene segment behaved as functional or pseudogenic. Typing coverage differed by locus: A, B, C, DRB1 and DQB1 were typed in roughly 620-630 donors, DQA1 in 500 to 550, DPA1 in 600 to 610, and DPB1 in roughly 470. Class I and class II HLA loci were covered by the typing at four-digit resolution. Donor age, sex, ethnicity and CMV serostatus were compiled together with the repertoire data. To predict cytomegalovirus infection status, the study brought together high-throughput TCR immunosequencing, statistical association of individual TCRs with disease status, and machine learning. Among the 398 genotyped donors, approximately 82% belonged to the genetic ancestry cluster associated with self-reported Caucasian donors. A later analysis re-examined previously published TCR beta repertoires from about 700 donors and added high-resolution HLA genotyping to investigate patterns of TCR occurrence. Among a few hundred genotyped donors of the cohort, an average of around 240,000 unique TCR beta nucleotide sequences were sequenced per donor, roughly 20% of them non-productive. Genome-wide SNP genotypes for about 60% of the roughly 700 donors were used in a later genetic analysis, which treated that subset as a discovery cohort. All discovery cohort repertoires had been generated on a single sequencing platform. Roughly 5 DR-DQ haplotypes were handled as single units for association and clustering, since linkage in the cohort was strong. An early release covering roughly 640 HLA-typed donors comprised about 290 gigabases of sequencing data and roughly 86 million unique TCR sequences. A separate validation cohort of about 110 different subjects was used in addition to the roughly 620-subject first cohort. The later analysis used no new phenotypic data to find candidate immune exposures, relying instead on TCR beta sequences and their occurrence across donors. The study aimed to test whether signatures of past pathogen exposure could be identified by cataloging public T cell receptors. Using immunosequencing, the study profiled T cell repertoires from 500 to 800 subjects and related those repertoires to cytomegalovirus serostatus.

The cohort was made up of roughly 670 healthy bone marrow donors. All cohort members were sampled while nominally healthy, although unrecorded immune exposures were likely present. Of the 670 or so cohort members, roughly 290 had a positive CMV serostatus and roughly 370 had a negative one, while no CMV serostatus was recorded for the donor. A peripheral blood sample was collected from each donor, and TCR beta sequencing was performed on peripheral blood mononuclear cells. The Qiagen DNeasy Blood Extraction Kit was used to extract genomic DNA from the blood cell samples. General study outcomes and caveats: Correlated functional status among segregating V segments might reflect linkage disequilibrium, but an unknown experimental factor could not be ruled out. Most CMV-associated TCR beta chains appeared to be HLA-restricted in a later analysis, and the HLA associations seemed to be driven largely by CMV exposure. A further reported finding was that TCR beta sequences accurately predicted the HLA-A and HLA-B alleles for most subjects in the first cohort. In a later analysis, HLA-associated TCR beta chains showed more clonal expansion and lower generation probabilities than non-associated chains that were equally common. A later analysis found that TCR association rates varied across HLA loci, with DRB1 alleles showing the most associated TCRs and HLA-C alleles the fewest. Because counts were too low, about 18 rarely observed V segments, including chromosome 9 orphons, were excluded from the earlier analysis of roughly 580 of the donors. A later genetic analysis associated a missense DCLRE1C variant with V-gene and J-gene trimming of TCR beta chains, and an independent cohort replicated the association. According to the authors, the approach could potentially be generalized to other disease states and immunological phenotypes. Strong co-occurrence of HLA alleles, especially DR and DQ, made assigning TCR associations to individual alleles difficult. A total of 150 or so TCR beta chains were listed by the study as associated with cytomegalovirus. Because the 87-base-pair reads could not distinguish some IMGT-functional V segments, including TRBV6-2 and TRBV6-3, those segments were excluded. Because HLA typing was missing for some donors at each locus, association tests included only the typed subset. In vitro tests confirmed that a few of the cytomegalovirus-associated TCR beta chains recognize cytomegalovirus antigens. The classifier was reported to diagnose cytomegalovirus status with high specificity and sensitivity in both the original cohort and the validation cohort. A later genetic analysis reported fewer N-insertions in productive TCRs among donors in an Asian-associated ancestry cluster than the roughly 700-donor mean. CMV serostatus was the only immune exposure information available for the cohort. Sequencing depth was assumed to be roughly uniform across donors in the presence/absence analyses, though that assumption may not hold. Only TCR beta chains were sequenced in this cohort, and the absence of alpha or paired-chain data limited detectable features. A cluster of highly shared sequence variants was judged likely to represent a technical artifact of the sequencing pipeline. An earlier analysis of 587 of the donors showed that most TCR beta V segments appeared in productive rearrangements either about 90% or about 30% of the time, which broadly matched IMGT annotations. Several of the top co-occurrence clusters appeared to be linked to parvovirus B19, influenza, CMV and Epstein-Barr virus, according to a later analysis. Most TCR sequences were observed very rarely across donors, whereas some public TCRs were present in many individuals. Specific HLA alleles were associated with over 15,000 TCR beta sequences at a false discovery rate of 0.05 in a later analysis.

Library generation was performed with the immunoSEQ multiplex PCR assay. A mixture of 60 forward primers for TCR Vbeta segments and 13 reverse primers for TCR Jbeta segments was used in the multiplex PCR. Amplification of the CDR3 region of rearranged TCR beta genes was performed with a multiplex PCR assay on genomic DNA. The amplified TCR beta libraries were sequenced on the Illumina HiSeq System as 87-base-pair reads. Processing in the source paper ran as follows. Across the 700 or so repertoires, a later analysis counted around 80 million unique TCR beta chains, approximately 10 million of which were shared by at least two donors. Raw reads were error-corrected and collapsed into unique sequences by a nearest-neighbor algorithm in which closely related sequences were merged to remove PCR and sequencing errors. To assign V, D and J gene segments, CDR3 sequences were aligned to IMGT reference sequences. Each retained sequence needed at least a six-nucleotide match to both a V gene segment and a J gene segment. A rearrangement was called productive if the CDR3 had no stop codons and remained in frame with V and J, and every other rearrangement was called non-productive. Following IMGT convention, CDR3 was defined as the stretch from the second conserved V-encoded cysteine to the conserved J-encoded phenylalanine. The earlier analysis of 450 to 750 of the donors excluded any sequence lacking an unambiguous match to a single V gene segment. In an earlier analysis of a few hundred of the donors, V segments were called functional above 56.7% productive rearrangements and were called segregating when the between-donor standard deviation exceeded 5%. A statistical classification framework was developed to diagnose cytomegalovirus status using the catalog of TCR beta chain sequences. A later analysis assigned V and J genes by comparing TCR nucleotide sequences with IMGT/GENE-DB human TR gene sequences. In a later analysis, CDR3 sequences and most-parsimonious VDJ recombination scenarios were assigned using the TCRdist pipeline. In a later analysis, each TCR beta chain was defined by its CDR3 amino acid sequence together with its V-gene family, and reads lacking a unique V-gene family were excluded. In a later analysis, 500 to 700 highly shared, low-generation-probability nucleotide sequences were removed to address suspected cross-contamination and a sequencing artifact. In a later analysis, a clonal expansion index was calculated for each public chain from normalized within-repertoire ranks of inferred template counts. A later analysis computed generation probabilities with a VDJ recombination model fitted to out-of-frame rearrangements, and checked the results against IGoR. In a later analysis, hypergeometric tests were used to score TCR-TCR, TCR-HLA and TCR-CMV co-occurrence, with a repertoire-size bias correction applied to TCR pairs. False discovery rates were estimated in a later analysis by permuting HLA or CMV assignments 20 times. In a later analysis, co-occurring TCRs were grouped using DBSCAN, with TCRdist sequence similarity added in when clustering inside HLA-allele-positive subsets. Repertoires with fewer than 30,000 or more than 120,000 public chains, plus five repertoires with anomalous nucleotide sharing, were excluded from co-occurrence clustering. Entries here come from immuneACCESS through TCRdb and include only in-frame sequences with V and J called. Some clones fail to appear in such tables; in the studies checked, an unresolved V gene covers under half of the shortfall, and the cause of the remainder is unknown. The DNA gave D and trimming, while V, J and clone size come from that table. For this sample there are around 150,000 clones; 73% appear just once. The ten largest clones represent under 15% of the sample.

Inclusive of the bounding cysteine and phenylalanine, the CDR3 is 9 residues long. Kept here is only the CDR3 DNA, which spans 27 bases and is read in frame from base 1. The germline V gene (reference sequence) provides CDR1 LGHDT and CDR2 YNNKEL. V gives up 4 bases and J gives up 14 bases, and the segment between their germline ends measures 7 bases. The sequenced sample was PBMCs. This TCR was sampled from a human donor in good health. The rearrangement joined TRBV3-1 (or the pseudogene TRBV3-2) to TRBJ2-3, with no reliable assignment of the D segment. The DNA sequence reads TGTGCCAGCAGCCCGCGTTTGTATTTT. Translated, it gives CASSPRLYF.